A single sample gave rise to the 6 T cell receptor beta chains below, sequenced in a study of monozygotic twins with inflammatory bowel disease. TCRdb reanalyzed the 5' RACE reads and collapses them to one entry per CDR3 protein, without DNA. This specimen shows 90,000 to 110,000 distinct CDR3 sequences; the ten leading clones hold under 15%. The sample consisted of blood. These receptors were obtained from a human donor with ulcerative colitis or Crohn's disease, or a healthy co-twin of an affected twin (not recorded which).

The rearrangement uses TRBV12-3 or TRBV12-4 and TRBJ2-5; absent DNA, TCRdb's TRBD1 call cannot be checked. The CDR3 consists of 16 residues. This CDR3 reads CASSPTQGAVGETQYF.

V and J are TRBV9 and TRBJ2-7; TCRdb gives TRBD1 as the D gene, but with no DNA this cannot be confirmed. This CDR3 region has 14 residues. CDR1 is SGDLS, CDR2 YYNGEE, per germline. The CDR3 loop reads CASSIAPGAYEQYF.

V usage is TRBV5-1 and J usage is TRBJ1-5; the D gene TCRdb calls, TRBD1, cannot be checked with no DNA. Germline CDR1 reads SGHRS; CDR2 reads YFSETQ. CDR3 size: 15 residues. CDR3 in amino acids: CASSFVWTGKQPQHF.

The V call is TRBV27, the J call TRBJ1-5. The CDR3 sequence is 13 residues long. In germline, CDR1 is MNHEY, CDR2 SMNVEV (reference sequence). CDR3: CASSWDVDQPQHF.

CDR3 protein: CASSLGDSAYEQYF. V is TRBV5-1 and J is TRBJ2-7; TCRdb picks TRBD1, but there is no DNA to check that call. Germline assignment: CDR1 SGHRS and CDR2 YFSETQ. CDR3 length: 14 residues.

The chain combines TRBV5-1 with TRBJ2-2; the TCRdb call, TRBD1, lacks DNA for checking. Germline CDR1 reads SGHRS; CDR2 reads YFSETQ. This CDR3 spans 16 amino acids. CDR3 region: CASSLDRTGDTGELFF.